What follows describes a single TCR beta chain. Its antigen is as yet unknown. This entry belongs to a study of cytomegalovirus exposure and HLA in healthy donors. As for the study in general: Out of a few hundred genotyped donors, approximately 84% belonged to the Caucasian-associated ancestry cluster.

This PCR relied on a set of 60 Vbeta primers and 13 Jbeta primers. Sequencing was performed with immunoSEQ multiplex PCR; in TCRdb, only in-frame clones are kept and a portion is missing. Of some 200,000 clones listed, about 84% are singletons. General observations from the study: It was shown in a later analysis that HLA-associated TCR beta chains were more clonally expanded than other, equally common chains. Several of the most significant clusters appeared, in a later analysis, to be linked to common viral pathogens. Data from an earlier analysis indicated that most TCR beta V segments were productive either about 87% or about 30% of the time.

This clonotype was obtained from a man aged 45 to 65 in good health and CMV-seronegative. Sequenced sample: PBMCs.

In DNA, the CDR3 is TGTGCCAGCAGCTTAGCGGGGGTCTACGAGCAGTACTTC. Translation gives CASSLAGVYEQYF. The chain employs TRBV6-4 and TRBJ2-7; TRBD2 agrees at 9 bases. This CDR3 has 13 residues. J was trimmed by 3 bases and V by 6 bases; bases with no gene match: 3. The germline gives CDR1 MRHNA, CDR2 SNTAGT.